Listed below are T cell receptor beta chains from one sample, sequenced in a study of blood T cell repertoires in COVID-19. The protocol was immunoSEQ multiplex PCR, while the TCRdb copy is restricted to in-frame clones and leaves out a portion. The sample has roughly 180,000 clones, roughly 76% seen once; the top ten hold approximately 9.9%. Specimen: peripheral blood. Every receptor here comes from a woman in her forties with COVID-19, enrolled during active disease. Both conserved end residues are part of each CDR3. The order of the fields is CDR3 protein, CDR3 DNA, V gene, clone size, J gene, D gene. A D gene is named only where the DNA matches it firmly. Clone sizes are given selectively: once, few, many, or a class where the clone is expanded.

cdr3_aa: CASSLSGGGAYNEQFF; cdr3_nt: TGTGCCAGCAGCTTATCCGGCGGGGGGGCCTACAATGAGCAGTTCTTC; v_call: TRBV11-3; clone_size: NA; j_call: TRBJ2-1; d_call: TRBD2
cdr3_aa: CASSSVGTGATGELFF; cdr3_nt: TGTGCCAGCAGCTCGGTCGGGACAGGGGCCACCGGGGAGCTGTTTTTT; v_call: TRBV7-3; clone_size: NA; j_call: TRBJ2-2; d_call: TRBD1
cdr3_aa: CAISEEAGGRETQYF; cdr3_nt: TGTGCCATCAGTGAGGAAGCGGGAGGTAGGGAGACCCAGTACTTC; v_call: TRBV10-3; clone_size: NA; j_call: TRBJ2-5; d_call: TRBD2
cdr3_aa: CASSSPGQGSYEQYF; cdr3_nt: TGTGCCAGCAGCTCTCCGGGACAGGGGAGCTACGAGCAGTACTTC; v_call: TRBV5-6; clone_size: once; j_call: TRBJ2-7; d_call: TRBD1
cdr3_aa: CASSHNSQGTQYF; cdr3_nt: TGTGCCAGCAGCCACAACTCCCAGGGGACCCAGTACTTC; v_call: TRBV6-5; clone_size: NA; j_call: TRBJ2-5; d_call: NA
cdr3_aa: CASNQDSGDEQFF; cdr3_nt: TGTGCCAGCAACCAAGACTCCGGGGATGAGCAGTTCTTC; v_call: TRBV9; clone_size: few; j_call: TRBJ2-1; d_call: NA
cdr3_aa: CASSFSGQGQSTQYF; cdr3_nt: TGTGCCAGCAGTTTTTCGGGACAGGGGCAATCTACGCAGTATTTT; v_call: TRBV6-2/TRBV6-3; clone_size: NA; j_call: TRBJ2-3; d_call: TRBD1
cdr3_aa: CASSGGQDGYTF; cdr3_nt: TGCGCCAGCAGCGGGGGACAGGATGGCTACACCTTC; v_call: TRBV5-1; clone_size: NA; j_call: TRBJ1-2; d_call: TRBD1
cdr3_aa: CASSDSDRGRNTIYF; cdr3_nt: TGTGCCAGCAGTGACTCGGACAGGGGGCGAAACACCATATATTTT; v_call: TRBV2; clone_size: NA; j_call: TRBJ1-3; d_call: TRBD1
cdr3_aa: CASSYAESYEQYF; cdr3_nt: TGTGCCAGCAGTTACGCGGAATCCTACGAGCAGTACTTC; v_call: TRBV27; clone_size: few; j_call: TRBJ2-7; d_call: NA
cdr3_aa: CASSEQGGDQPQHF; cdr3_nt: TGTGCCAGCAGTGAACAGGGGGGTGATCAGCCCCAGCATTTT; v_call: TRBV2; clone_size: NA; j_call: TRBJ1-5; d_call: TRBD1
cdr3_aa: CASRGAQGGKTEAFF; cdr3_nt: TGTGCCAGCAGAGGGGCCCAGGGAGGGAAAACTGAAGCTTTCTTT; v_call: TRBV6-5; clone_size: once; j_call: TRBJ1-1; d_call: NA
cdr3_aa: CASGKTGGYEQYF; cdr3_nt: TGTGCCTCCGGTAAAACCGGAGGCTACGAGCAGTACTTC; v_call: TRBV2; clone_size: NA; j_call: TRBJ2-7; d_call: NA
cdr3_aa: CAISDVAGGPPEQYF; cdr3_nt: TGTGCCATCAGTGACGTAGCGGGAGGGCCACCCGAGCAGTACTTC; v_call: TRBV10-3; clone_size: NA; j_call: TRBJ2-7; d_call: TRBD2
cdr3_aa: CSVGGEKLFF; cdr3_nt: TGCAGCGTTGGAGGTGAAAAACTGTTTTTT; v_call: TRBV29-1; clone_size: NA; j_call: TRBJ1-4; d_call: NA
cdr3_aa: CASSLLPSSYEQYF; cdr3_nt: TGTGCCAGCAGTTTACTACCGAGCTCCTACGAGCAGTACTTC; v_call: TRBV28; clone_size: NA; j_call: TRBJ2-7; d_call: NA
cdr3_aa: CASSDSGSDTQYF; cdr3_nt: TGTGCCAGCAGCGACTCAGGGTCAGATACGCAGTATTTT; v_call: TRBV9; clone_size: NA; j_call: TRBJ2-3; d_call: NA
cdr3_aa: CASSYGTGHLYGYTF; cdr3_nt: TGTGCCAGCAGTTACGGGACAGGGCATCTCTATGGCTACACCTTC; v_call: TRBV6-5; clone_size: NA; j_call: TRBJ1-2; d_call: TRBD1
cdr3_aa: CASSLEFGQGNQPQHF; cdr3_nt: TGTGCCAGCAGCTTAGAATTTGGGCAGGGGAATCAGCCCCAGCATTTT; v_call: TRBV7-2; clone_size: NA; j_call: TRBJ1-5; d_call: NA
cdr3_aa: CASRTGGETQYF; cdr3_nt: TGCGCCAGCAGGACAGGGGGCGAGACCCAGTACTTC; v_call: TRBV5-1; clone_size: NA; j_call: TRBJ2-5; d_call: TRBD1
cdr3_aa: CASRPTGIYGYTF; cdr3_nt: TGTGCCAGCAGACCCACAGGGATCTATGGCTACACCTTC; v_call: TRBV12-3/TRBV12-4; clone_size: NA; j_call: TRBJ1-2; d_call: NA
cdr3_aa: CASSPASGVEQFF; cdr3_nt: TGTGCCAGCTCACCAGCTAGCGGGGTCGAGCAGTTCTTC; v_call: TRBV18; clone_size: NA; j_call: TRBJ2-1; d_call: TRBD2
cdr3_aa: CASSLSGAGTDTQYF; cdr3_nt: TGTGCCAGCAGCTTAAGTGGGGCAGGGACAGATACGCAGTATTTT; v_call: TRBV7-3; clone_size: NA; j_call: TRBJ2-3; d_call: NA
cdr3_aa: CASSSGPALNSPLHF; cdr3_nt: TGTGCCAGCAGCTCAGGGCCAGCCCTAAATTCACCCCTCCACTTT; v_call: TRBV11-2; clone_size: NA; j_call: TRBJ1-6; d_call: NA
cdr3_aa: CASSQIQGERETQYF; cdr3_nt: TGCGCCAGCAGCCAAATTCAGGGTGAACGAGAGACCCAGTACTTC; v_call: TRBV4-1; clone_size: NA; j_call: TRBJ2-5; d_call: NA
cdr3_aa: CASSQRRGGTEAFF; cdr3_nt: TGTGCCAGCAGTCAACGTCGTGGAGGCACTGAAGCTTTCTTT; v_call: TRBV6-5; clone_size: NA; j_call: TRBJ1-1; d_call: NA
cdr3_aa: CASSRRPSGSLYNEQFF; cdr3_nt: TGTGCCAGCAGCCGAAGGCCTAGCGGGAGTCTGTACAATGAGCAGTTCTTC; v_call: TRBV6-7; clone_size: NA; j_call: TRBJ2-1; d_call: TRBD2
cdr3_aa: CASGLGQGSRPGELFF; cdr3_nt: TGTGCTAGTGGTCTAGGACAGGGTTCACGTCCCGGGGAGCTGTTTTTT; v_call: TRBV12-5; clone_size: NA; j_call: TRBJ2-2; d_call: TRBD1